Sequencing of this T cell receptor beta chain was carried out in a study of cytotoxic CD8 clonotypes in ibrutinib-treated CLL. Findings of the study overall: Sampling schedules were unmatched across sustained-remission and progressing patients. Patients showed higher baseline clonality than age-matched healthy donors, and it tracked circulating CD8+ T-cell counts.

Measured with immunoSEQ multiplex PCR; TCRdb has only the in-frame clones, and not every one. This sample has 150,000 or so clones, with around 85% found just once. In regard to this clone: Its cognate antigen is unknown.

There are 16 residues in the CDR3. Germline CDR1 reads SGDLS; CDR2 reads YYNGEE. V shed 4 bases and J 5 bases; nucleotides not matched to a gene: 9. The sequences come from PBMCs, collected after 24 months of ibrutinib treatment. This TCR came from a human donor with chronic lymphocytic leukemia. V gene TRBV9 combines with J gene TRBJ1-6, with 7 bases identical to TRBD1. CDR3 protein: CASSRSGTENNSPLHF. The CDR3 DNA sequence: TGTGCCAGCAGCCGTTCCGGGACAGAGAATAATTCACCCCTCCACTTT.